This T cell receptor (beta chain) was recorded in a study of blood T cells in healthy people across ages. The authors ran a second PCR of roughly 6 to 11 cycles using a sample-barcoded 5' primer and a J-beta primer mix. Every individual sample yielded 2.5 million or more paired-end reads (each containing CDR3). TCRdb passed the 5' RACE reads through MiXCR, listing each CDR3 protein once. The sample has hundreds of thousands of distinct CDR3 sequences, 27% seen once; the top ten hold roughly 28%. The germline gives CDR1 SNHLY, CDR2 FYNNEI. J lost 1 base, V lost 4 bases, and 5 bases had no gene match. This CDR3 comprises 16 residues.

This sequence originates from a woman between 65 and 79 years old in good health. The material sequenced was blood. The J gene is TRBJ2-7, the V gene TRBV2; TRBD2 aligns across 12 bases. The CDR3 DNA is TGTGCCAGCAGTGGAGGGACTAGCGGGTCTTCCTACGAGCAGTACTTC. Residues: CASSGGTSGSSYEQYF.